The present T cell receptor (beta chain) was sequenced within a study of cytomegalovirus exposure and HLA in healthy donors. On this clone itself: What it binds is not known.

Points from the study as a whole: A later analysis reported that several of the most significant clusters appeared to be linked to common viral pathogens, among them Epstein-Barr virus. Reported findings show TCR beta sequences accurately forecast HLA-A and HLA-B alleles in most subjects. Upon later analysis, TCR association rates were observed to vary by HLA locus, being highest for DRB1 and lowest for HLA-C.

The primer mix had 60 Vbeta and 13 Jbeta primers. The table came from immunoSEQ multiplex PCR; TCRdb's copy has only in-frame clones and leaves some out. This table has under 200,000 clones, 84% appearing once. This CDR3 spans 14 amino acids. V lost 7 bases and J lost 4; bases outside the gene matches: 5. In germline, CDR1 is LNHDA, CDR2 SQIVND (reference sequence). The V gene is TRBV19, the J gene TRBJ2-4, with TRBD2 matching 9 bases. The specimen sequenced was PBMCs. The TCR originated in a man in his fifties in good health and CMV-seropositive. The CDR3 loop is CASTVGLAKNIQYF. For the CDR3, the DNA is TGTGCCAGTACCGTCGGACTAGCGAAAAACATTCAGTACTTC.